The rows below give T cell receptor beta chains drawn from one sample of a study of T cell repertoires in cytomegalovirus infection. TCRdb itself ran the reads through MiXCR, one entry per CDR3 protein. The sample contains roughly 920,000 distinct CDR3 sequences, about 33% of which appear only once. These receptors have no identified antigens. The material was cultured CD8+ T cells from PBMCs, obtained from culture after CMV antigen stimulation. Receptors originate from a human donor in good health (CMV status not recorded). Some clones in this sample may be carry-over from other donors' samples. Both conserved end residues are part of each CDR3. Fields, in order: V gene, J gene, CDR3 protein.

TRBV27	TRBJ1-1	CASSLSAGMAEAFF
TRBV12-3/TRBV12-4	TRBJ1-1	CTSSFQGLSVTEAFF
TRBV20-1	TRBJ1-2	CSARPPLVVDRGYGYTF
TRBV7-2	TRBJ2-1	CASSISGGGTYNEQFF
TRBV7-2	TRBJ1-2	CASSLGGRESSNYGYTF
TRBV9	TRBJ1-1	CASSVGGARGTEAFF
TRBV6-5	TRBJ2-1	CASSYSASGGPYNEQFF
TRBV9	TRBJ2-1	CASSDSGGAYNEQFF
TRBV19	TRBJ1-5	CASMGHISNQPQHF
TRBV6-5	TRBJ1-6	CASSYSTGGRNSPLHF
TRBV7-6	TRBJ2-2	CASRRDSGELFF
TRBV27	TRBJ1-2	CASSLSFAGAANYGYTF
TRBV29-1	TRBJ1-2	CSVVGGKAAGYGYTF
TRBV6-8	TRBJ1-6	CASRLTAFSPLHF
TRBV12-3/TRBV12-4	TRBJ1-6	CASSLSAPLHF
TRBV9	TRBJ2-2	CASSPRLWTTNTGELFF
TRBV28	TRBJ1-6	CASSPNRGEAPLHF
TRBV14	TRBJ1-1	CASKQTGMEAFF
TRBV2	TRBJ2-3	CAGTGASTDTQYF
TRBV10-3	TRBJ2-3	CAISETQGSTDTQYF
TRBV20-1	TRBJ2-1	CSASWVDEQFF
TRBV12-3/TRBV12-4	TRBJ2-3	CVSSFQTSRSTDTQYF
TRBV15	TRBJ2-1	CATSPSGNNEQFF
TRBV2	TRBJ2-2	CASNPSPFDRPTGELFF
TRBV5-5	TRBJ1-2	CASSPGHYGYTF
TRBV6-2/TRBV6-3	TRBJ1-1	CASSYTPPGNTEAFF
TRBV4-1	TRBJ2-1	CAGSPPGLAGGHGEQFF
TRBV2	TRBJ1-2	CASSEIGQGVYGYTF
TRBV4-1	TRBJ1-1	CASSQEGGVTEAFF
TRBV7-9	TRBJ2-2	CASSFKTGGYTGELFF
TRBV7-8	TRBJ1-1	CASSLARTGGTEAFF
TRBV28	TRBJ2-1	CASSFRGVGLDEQFF
TRBV19	TRBJ2-3	CASSRGQGASTDTQYF
TRBV12-5	TRBJ2-7	CASGLPSEQYF
TRBV7-2	TRBJ2-7	CASRVHLTGSYEQYF
TRBV7-2	TRBJ1-1	CASSLAGSVTEAFF
TRBV27	TRBJ1-2	CASSLGRALFYGYTF
TRBV12-3/TRBV12-4	TRBJ2-5	CASSWLPGRETQYF
TRBV7-2	TRBJ2-5	CASSPVTGGGETQYF
TRBV2	TRBJ1-1	CASVDYRENTEAFF
TRBV5-1	TRBJ1-1	CASSLRQGIGNTEAFF
TRBV27	TRBJ1-2	CASSSIGQGSNGYTF
TRBV4-1	TRBJ2-2	CASSQGGGNTGELFF
TRBV14	TRBJ2-2	CASSRAGNTGELFF
TRBV27	TRBJ2-7	CASGEGSTREQYF
TRBV7-6	TRBJ2-3	CASGLAEGDTQYF
TRBV2	TRBJ2-1	CASSEALGGSEQFF
TRBV29-1	TRBJ2-7	CSVVDRGEQYF
TRBV9	TRBJ2-2	CASSVALTGRTGELFF
TRBV6-2/TRBV6-3	TRBJ1-2	CARTTLRTVYGYTF
TRBV4-3	TRBJ2-1	CASSHLALAGVNNEQFF